The present entry profiles one T cell receptor beta chain with its context. The antigen remains unidentified. The data were taken from a study of T cell responses to AZD1222 COVID-19 vaccine. Regarding the study as a whole: Two AZD1222 doses significantly raised spike-specific TCR breadth and depth over controls.

The repertoire was sequenced with immunoSEQ multiplex PCR; TCRdb's copy has only in-frame clones and lacks some. The sample yields approximately 180,000 clones, just over 90% seen once. Per germline, CDR1 SNHLY and CDR2 FYNNEI. Trimming pared 4 bases from V and 3 bases from J, leaving 12 bases between. The CDR3 extends over 15 amino acids. The chain employs TRBV2 and TRBJ2-2; tentatively, D is TRBD2 (6 bases). The sequence came from an adult in good health. Sequenced material: peripheral blood, taken on day 0 of AZD1222 vaccination. The DNA for the CDR3 is TGTGCCAGCAGTGGACGGGAGACCTACACCGGGGAGCTGTTTTTT. Translated: CASSGRETYTGELFF. Looking up the rest from reference TRBV2 and TRBJ2-2 gives the full variable domain: EPEVTQTPSHQVTQMGQEVILRCVPISNHLYFYWYRQILGQKVEFLVSFYNNEISEKSEIFDDQFSVERPDGSNFTLKIRSTKLEDSAMYFCASSGRETYTGELFFGEGSRLTVL.